This is a list of T cell receptor beta chains from one sample in a study of T cell repertoires in aging, cancer and after chemotherapy. TCRdb reprocessed the multiplex PCR reads with MiXCR, giving one entry per CDR3 protein. The sample contains 1,000 to 1,200 distinct CDR3 sequences, 25% to 35% of which appear only once. Material for sequencing was blood. The receptors were gathered from a human donor with a blood cancer. The CDR3 runs from the conserved cysteine through the conserved F or W. The D gene is left open where the match is weak. Where a row states a size, it is once, few, many or the class of an expanded clone; other rows omit it.

>TRBJ2-7|TRBD2|14|NA|TRBV11-2
TGTGCCAGCAGCTTAGTTCTGCGGGGGGACGAGCAGTACTTC
CASSLVLRGDEQYF
>TRBJ2-2|NA|14|NA|TRBV11-2
TGTGCCAGCAGCTTAGCGTTCGGCACCGGGGAGCTGTTTTTT
CASSLAFGTGELFF
>TRBJ2-1|NA|15|few|TRBV27
TGTGCCAGCAGTTTGGGGTGGGGGACCTACAATGAGCAGTTCTTC
CASSLGWGTYNEQFF
>TRBJ2-7|NA|13|medium-sized|TRBV19
TGTGCCAGTAGTACGTTGGGATCCTACGAGCAGTACTTC
CASSTLGSYEQYF
>TRBJ2-3|TRBD2|14|NA|TRBV14
TGTGCCAGCAGCCAAGCCCTGGGACTAGCGACGCAGTATTTT
CASSQALGLATQYF
>TRBJ2-3|TRBD2|20|NA|TRBV12-5
TGTGCTAGTGGTTCAAAGGGAGCGGGAGACTTGAACGGAGACACAGATACGCAGTATTTT
CASGSKGAGDLNGDTDTQYF
>TRBJ2-4|TRBD2|16|few|TRBV28
TGTGCCAGCAGTCAGGAGGGCGGGAGGGCCAAAAACATTCAGTACTTC
CASSQEGGRAKNIQYF
>TRBJ2-7|NA|13|NA|TRBV7-2
TGTGCCAGCAGCTTAGCAGCATCCTACGAGCAGTACTTC
CASSLAASYEQYF
>TRBJ2-1|NA|11|few|TRBV18
TGTGCCAGCTCACCCCCCAATGAGCAGTTCTTC
CASSPPNEQFF
>TRBJ1-1|NA|12|NA|TRBV7-9
TGTGCCAGCAGCTTAGCAAGCACTGAAGCTTTCTTT
CASSLASTEAFF
>TRBJ2-5|TRBD2|17|medium-sized|TRBV18
TGTGCCAGCTCACCGAAACAGGGTCCAGCGGGAGGGGAGACCCAGTACTTC
CASSPKQGPAGGETQYF
>TRBJ2-7|NA|20|NA|TRBV7-4
TGTGCCAGCAGCTTAGAGTGTAACCTCTTCTGGGGGGAAGGTCGGTACGAGCAGTACTTC
CASSLECNLFWGEGRYEQYF
>TRBJ2-3|NA|21|NA|TRBV21-1
TGTGCCAGCAGCAAAGAAAGGGTAGCGGGAGACTTGAACGGAGACACAGATACGCAGTATTTT
CASSKERVAGDLNGDTDTQYF
>TRBJ2-5|TRBD2|18|medium-sized|TRBV27
TGTGCCAGCAGTTTAGCGGGAGGGCCCGAGGGGGTTCAAGAGACCCAGTACTTC
CASSLAGGPEGVQETQYF
>TRBJ1-1|NA|13|NA|TRBV7-9
TGTGCCAGCAGCTTAGTTGGATACACTGAAGCTTTCTTT
CASSLVGYTEAFF
>TRBJ2-3|TRBD2|15|few|TRBV6-4
TGTGCCAGCAGTGTTACTAGCGGGAGCACAGATACGCAGTATTTT
CASSVTSGSTDTQYF
>TRBJ1-2|NA|14|medium-sized|TRBV19
TGTGCCAGTAGTATAGATCTTGGGGGCTATGGCTACACCTTC
CASSIDLGGYGYTF
>TRBJ2-3|TRBD2|20|NA|TRBV25-1
TGTGCCAGCAGTGGTGGACTAGCGGGAGACTTGAACGGAGACACAGATACGCAGTATTTT
CASSGGLAGDLNGDTDTQYF
>TRBJ2-7|NA|12|few|TRBV18
TGTGCCAGCTCACCACCCTTCTACGAGCAGTACTTC
CASSPPFYEQYF
>TRBJ2-7|NA|10|NA|TRBV28
TGTGCCAGCAGTTTGAACGAGCAGTACTTC
CASSLNEQYF
>TRBJ2-2|NA|19|NA|TRBV23-1
TGCGCCAGCAGTCAATCTAAGCGGTCCTCAAAAGGGAACACCGGGGAGCTGTTTTTT
CASSQSKRSSKGNTGELFF
>TRBJ2-3|TRBD2|15|NA|TRBV7-9
TGTGCCAGCAGATGGGGGAGGGGTTCGACAGATACGCAGTATTTT
CASRWGRGSTDTQYF
>TRBJ2-1|NA|12|NA|TRBV23-1
TGCGCCAGCAGTCAATCGGGCAATGAGCAGTTCTTC
CASSQSGNEQFF
>TRBJ1-5|TRBD1|17|NA|TRBV6-5
TGTGCCAGCAGTTACGTGCCTTCGGGACAGGGTGCTCAGCCCCAGCATTTT
CASSYVPSGQGAQPQHF
>TRBJ2-1|TRBD2|16|medium-sized|TRBV27
TGTGCCAGCAGTTCGCCTAGCGGGAGGAACCACAATGAGCAGTTCTTC
CASSSPSGRNHNEQFF
>TRBJ2-6|NA|16|few|TRBV5-6
TGTGCCAGCAGCTTGGCCGGAAATTCAGGGGCCAACGTCCTGACTTTC
CASSLAGNSGANVLTF